This TCR beta chain was profiled in a study of T cells in Graves' hyperthyroidism and ophthalmopathy. Germline loops: CDR1 GTSNPN, CDR2 SVGIG (reference sequence). With 1 base removed from V and 3 bases from J, the gap between germline ends came to 4 bases. The CDR3 consists of 11 residues. Findings and caveats of the study: Blood also carried most thyroid clonotypes expanded above 0.001.

Absence of ophthalmopathy progression within 18 months defined stable Graves' hyperthyroidism. Those patients with uncontrolled infection, other autoimmune disease, pregnancy or lactation were excluded. Fresh peripheral blood, roughly 9.8 ml of it, supplied the PBMCs. This clonotype was picked up many times. What it recognizes is unknown. Amplified TCR beta CDR3 regions derived from RNA transcripts. The TCR CDR3 was amplified in a first-round RT-PCR using the HTBI primer set. TCRdb re-called the multiplex PCR reads with MiXCR, one entry per CDR3 protein. The data hold about 590,000 distinct CDR3 sequences, with about a sixth observed a single time.

What was sequenced was blood. The chain has TRBV30 and TRBJ2-7; D is unresolved. This TCR was recovered from a woman in her 30s with Graves' hyperthyroidism. This CDR3 reads CAWSGGYEQYF. The CDR3 nucleotides read TGTGCCTGGAGTGGGGGCTACGAGCAGTACTTC. Full variable domain (missing parts from reference TRBV30 and TRBJ2-7): SQTIHQWPATLVQPVGSPLSLECTVEGTSNPNLYWYRQAAGRGLQLLFYSVGIGQISSEVPQNLSASRPQDRQFILSSKKLLLSDSGFYLCAWSGGYEQYFGPGTRLTVT.